The clone carrying this T cell receptor beta chain was detected a few times. Its antigen is still unknown. These data originate in a study of blood T cells in healthy people across ages. Trimming took off 1 base at V and 0 bases at J, with 11 bases between the two ends. The CDR3 is 15 amino acids. Germline CDR1 is SGHRS and CDR2 is YFSETQ. Alongside a J-beta primer mix, a sample-barcoded 5' primer served in a second PCR lasting 7 to 11 cycles. Every cDNA was tagged by a template-switch adaptor with 12 random nucleotides. Every sample gave at least 2.5 million paired-end reads containing CDR3. TCRdb re-called the 5' RACE reads through MiXCR, storing one row per CDR3 protein. This table holds 1.8 million or so distinct CDR3 sequences, roughly two fifths found once. Study results and caveats: Observed TCR beta diversity per million T cells went down as age went up. This fall followed a roughly linear course with age. Possibly confounding the expanded clonotype changes was the fact that donor CMV status was unknown.

The receptor was isolated from a human donor in good health. The chain joins TRBV5-1 to TRBJ2-7; TRBD2 might be the D (6 bases). Sequencing was done on a sample of blood. The CDR3 protein is CASSLFQGLSYEQYF. CDR3 in DNA: TGCGCCAGCAGCTTGTTCCAGGGACTCTCCTACGAGCAGTACTTC.